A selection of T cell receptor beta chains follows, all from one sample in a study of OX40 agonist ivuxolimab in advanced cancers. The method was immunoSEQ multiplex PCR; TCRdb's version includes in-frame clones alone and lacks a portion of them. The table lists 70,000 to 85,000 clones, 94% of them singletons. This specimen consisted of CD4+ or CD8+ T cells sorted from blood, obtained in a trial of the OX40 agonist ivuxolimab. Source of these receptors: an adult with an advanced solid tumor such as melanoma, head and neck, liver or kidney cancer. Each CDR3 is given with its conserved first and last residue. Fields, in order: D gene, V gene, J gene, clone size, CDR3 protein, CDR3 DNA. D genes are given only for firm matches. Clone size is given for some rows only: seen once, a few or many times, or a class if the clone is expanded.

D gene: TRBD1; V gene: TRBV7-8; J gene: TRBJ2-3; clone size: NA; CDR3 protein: CASSMDRGLDTQYF; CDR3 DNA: TGTGCCAGCAGCATGGACAGGGGGCTGGATACGCAGTATTTT
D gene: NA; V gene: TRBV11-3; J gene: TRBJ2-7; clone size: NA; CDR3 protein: CASSVSSYEQYF; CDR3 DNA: TGTGCCAGCAGTGTCAGCTCCTACGAGCAGTACTTC
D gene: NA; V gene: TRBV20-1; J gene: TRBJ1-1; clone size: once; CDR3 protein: CSAYLNTEAFF; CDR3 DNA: TGCAGCGCCTACCTTAACACTGAAGCTTTCTTT
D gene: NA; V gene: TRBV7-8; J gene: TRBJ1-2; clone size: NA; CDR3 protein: CASSLDQGYINYGYTF; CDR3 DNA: TGTGCCAGCAGCTTAGACCAGGGATACATTAACTATGGCTACACCTTC
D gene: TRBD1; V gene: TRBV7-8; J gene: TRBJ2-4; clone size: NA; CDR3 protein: CASSSRGGGQGAETKNIQYF; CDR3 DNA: TGTGCCAGCAGCTCCCGGGGGGGAGGACAGGGGGCTGAAACCAAAAACATTCAGTACTTC
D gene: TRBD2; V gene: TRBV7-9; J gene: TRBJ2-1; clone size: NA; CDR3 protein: CASSSGLAGGSYNEQFF; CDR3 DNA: TGTGCCAGCAGCTCGGGACTAGCGGGAGGTTCCTACAATGAGCAGTTCTTC
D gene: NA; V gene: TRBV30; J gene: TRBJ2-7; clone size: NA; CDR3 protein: CAWSEGMGEQYF; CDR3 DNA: TGTGCCTGGAGTGAGGGTATGGGCGAGCAGTACTTC
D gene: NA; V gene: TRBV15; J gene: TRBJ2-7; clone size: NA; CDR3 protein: CATSRESSHTYEQYF; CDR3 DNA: TGTGCCACCAGCAGAGAAAGCAGCCATACCTACGAGCAGTACTTC
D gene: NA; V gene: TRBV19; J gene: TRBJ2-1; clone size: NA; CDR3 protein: CASSTRTNYYNEQFF; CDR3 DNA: TGTGCCAGTAGTACCAGGACTAACTACTACAATGAGCAGTTCTTC
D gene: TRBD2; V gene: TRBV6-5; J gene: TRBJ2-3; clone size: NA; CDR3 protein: CASRPASGIIDTQYF; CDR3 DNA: TGTGCCAGCAGGCCCGCTAGCGGGATTATAGATACGCAGTATTTT